The text below deals with one TCR beta chain. The antigen this receptor binds is unknown. The record has no base qualities; no much larger clone is one base away. From the cysteine up to the phenylalanine, the CDR3 has a length of 17 residues. CDR3 DNA is the only sequence kept; it has 51 bases, read in frame from the first base. Trimming takes 1 base off V and 5 bases off J; junction bases not matched to a gene: 11. The CDR1 and CDR2 encoded by the germline V gene are SGHTA and FQGNSA. Library preparation employed the immunoSEQ multiplex PCR assay. The immuneACCESS repertoire file appears here via TCRdb, limited to in-frame rearrangements. These files lack a portion of the clones; in checked studies, under half of the deficit traces to unresolved V genes, and the cause of the others is not known. The sample includes about 51,000 clones, with approximately 89% observed a single time. The ten largest clones add up to roughly 1.6% of the sample.

The data are from a study of control samples from healthy donors and cancer patients (dated by TCRdb to 2019 to 2021). The sequenced sample consisted of PBMCs. This receptor chain uses TRBV7-2 and TRBJ1-1; 9 bases in the junction line up with TRBD1. The clonotype comes from a middle-aged man with colorectal cancer. The bases read TGTGCCAGCAGCTTAGTTGGCCTGGACAGGGGTTGGACTGAAGCTTTCTTT. It encodes CASSLVGLDRGWTEAFF.